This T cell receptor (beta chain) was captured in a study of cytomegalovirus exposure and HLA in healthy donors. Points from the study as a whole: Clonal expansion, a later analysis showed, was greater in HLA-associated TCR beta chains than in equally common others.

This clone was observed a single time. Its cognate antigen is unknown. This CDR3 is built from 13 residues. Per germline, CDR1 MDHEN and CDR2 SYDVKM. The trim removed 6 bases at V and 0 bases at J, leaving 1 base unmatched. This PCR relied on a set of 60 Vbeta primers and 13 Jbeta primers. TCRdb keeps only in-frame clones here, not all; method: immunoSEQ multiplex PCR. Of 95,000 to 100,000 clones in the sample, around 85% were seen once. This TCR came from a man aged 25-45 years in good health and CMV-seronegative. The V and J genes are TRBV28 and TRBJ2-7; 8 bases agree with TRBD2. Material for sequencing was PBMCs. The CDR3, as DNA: TGTGCCAGCAGGGCGGGGGGCTCCTACGAGCAGTACTTC. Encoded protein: CASRAGGSYEQYF.